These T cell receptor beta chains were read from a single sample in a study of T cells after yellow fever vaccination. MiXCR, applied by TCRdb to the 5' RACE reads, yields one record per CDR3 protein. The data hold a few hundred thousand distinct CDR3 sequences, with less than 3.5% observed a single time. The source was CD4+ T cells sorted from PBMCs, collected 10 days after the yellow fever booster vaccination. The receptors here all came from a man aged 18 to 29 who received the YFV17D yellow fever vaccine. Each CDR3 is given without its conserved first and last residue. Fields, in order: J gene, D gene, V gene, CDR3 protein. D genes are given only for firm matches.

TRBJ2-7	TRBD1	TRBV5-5	ASSSDRAFYEQY
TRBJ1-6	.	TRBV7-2	ASSPLLPEESPLH
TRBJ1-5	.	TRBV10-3	AISVTGSNQPQH
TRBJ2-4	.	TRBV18	ASSPPAGTNNKNIQY
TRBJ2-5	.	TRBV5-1	ASSSPGRRETQY
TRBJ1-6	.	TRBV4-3	ASSHARFSYNSPLH
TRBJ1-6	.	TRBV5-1	ASSPLEGRGSPLH
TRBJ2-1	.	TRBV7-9	ASSLVRLGGNEQF
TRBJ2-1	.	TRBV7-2	ASSFIESSYNEQF
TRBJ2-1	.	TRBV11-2	ASSLHSSYNEQF
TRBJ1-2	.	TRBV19	ASSPEDYGYT
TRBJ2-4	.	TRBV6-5	ASSYGGRGKNIQY
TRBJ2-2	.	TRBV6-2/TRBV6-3	ASRGASNTGELF
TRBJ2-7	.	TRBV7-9	ASSLPPLRNEQY
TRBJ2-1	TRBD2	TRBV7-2	ASSFAQERGKF
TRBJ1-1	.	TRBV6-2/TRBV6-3	ASSLDGKNTEAF
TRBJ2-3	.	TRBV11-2	ASSLERQSDTQY
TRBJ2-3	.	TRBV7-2	ASSSGLSRTDTQY
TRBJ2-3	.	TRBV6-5	ASSYQSTTDTQY
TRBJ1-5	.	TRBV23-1	ASEPLRGQSRNNQPQH
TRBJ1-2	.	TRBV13	ASSLGGGYYGYT
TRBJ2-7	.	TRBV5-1	ASSLAPEGNEQY
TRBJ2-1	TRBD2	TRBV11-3	ASSPSGTSGRDEQF
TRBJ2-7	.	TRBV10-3	AISDPGYSSYEQY
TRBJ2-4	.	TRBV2	ASSESVAKNIQY
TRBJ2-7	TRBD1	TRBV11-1	ASSLPPGQAYEQY
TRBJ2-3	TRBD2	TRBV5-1	ASKAGGDTDTQY
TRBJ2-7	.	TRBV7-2	ASSLDGGLYEQY
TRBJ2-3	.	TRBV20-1	SASRDTWDTQY
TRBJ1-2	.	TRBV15	ATSRDQQGGGYT
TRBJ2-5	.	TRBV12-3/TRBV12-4	ASSLGTTQRETQY
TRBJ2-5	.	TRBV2	ASSARRGQETQY
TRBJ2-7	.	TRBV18	ASSPYRSYEQY
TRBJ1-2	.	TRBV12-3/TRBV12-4	ASSLVGAADYGYT
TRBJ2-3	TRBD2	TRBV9	ASSPQAGPQY
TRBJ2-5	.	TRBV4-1	ASSQTSGLFQETQY